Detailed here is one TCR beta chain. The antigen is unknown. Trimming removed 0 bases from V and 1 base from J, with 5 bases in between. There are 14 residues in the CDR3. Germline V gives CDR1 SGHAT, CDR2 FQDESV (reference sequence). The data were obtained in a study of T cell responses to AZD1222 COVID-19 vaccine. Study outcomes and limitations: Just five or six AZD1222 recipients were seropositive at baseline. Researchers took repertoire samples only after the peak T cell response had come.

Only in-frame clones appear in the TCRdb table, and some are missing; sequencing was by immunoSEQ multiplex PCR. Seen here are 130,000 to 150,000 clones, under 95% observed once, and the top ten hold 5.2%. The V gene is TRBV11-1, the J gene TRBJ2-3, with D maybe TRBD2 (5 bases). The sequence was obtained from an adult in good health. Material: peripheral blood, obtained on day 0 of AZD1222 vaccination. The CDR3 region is CASSLAGGTDTQYF. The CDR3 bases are TGTGCCAGCAGCTTAGCCGGGGGCACAGATACGCAGTATTTT. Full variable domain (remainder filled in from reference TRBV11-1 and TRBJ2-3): EAEVAQSPRYKITEKSQAVAFWCDPISGHATLYWYRQILGQGPELLVQFQDESVVDDSQLPKDRFSAERLKGVDSTLKIQPAELGDSAMYLCASSLAGGTDTQYFGPGTRLTVL.